The 2 T cell receptor beta chains in this list originate from one sample, sequenced in a study of neurological immune-mediated disorders. TCRdb fed the 5' RACE reads into MiXCR, producing one record per CDR3 protein. Of tens of thousands of distinct CDR3 sequences listed, under 4.5% are singletons. The sequenced sample consisted of PBMCs. Every receptor here comes from a woman in her forties or fifties with multiple sclerosis.

There are many counts of this clonotype. This chain connects TRBV4-1 to TRBJ1-4, with 10 bases fitting TRBD1. J was trimmed by 0 bases and V by 5 bases; bases with no gene match: 3. The germline gives CDR1 MGHRA, CDR2 YSYEKL. The CDR3 length is 16 residues. CDR3 protein: CASSWDRGATNEKLFF. Here the CDR3 DNA reads TGCGCCAGCAGCTGGGACAGGGGTGCAACTAATGAAAAACTGTTTTTT.

This chain joins TRBV3-1 and TRBJ2-1; TRBD2 might be the D (5 bases). The CDR3 loop spans 17 amino acids. CDR1 is LGHDT, CDR2 YNNKEL, per germline (reference sequence). V was clipped by 3 bases and J by 0 bases, with 15 bases between them. CDR3 sequence: CASSQGNGGSSYNEQFF. Here the CDR3 DNA reads TGTGCCAGCAGCCAGGGGAACGGAGGCAGCTCCTACAATGAGCAGTTCTTC.